This TCR beta chain derives from a study of blood T cell repertoires in COVID-19. Original methodology: Nucleated cell number was recorded as an estimate derived from reference gene primer amplification. Clones were sequenced by immunoSEQ multiplex PCR, and TCRdb holds only the in-frame ones, with some missing. Clone size and V and J calls were adopted from that table, with D and trimming inferred from the DNA. The sample has roughly 220,000 clones, about 85% seen once; the top ten hold 4% to 6%. The CDR3 spans 16 residues. Germline V gene sequence: CDR1 SGHNT, CDR2 YYREEE (reference sequence). V lost 4 bases and J lost 0, with 16 bases in between.

The sequencing sample was made of peripheral blood. The V and J genes are TRBV5-4 and TRBJ1-1; D possibly corresponds to TRBD1 (5 bases). The clonotype originates from a woman aged 55-69 years who had recovered from COVID-19. The chain's CDR3 is CASSGDVGALNTEAFF. Here the CDR3 DNA reads TGTGCCAGCAGCGGTGACGTAGGGGCTCTGAACACTGAAGCTTTCTTT.